The sequence of this T cell receptor beta chain was determined in a study of blood T cell repertoires in COVID-19. About the research overall: Samples representing acute and convalescent COVID-19 were sourced from the United States, Italy and Spain. The analysed material was cDNA or gDNA that came from T cells, B-cell-depleted T cells, or PBMCs.

Germline V gene sequence: CDR1 LGHNA, CDR2 YSLEER. The V gene lost 1 base and the J gene lost 0 bases, with 12 bases spanning the gap. The CDR3 loop spans 16 amino acids. Original handling: Reference gene primer amplification yielded estimated nucleated cell counts. Profiling relied on immunoSEQ multiplex PCR, and the TCRdb table lists in-frame clones only, not all of them. V, J and clone size are taken as reported in that table, and D and trimming were inferred from the DNA itself. The sample records about 150,000 clones, over 90% being singletons. The sequence derives from a man aged 50-59 years with acute or convalescent COVID-19. Sequenced sample: peripheral blood. This chain uses TRBV4-3 with TRBJ1-2, with a weak D call TRBD1 (5 bases). CDR3 sequence (DNA): TGCGCCAGCAGCCAAGTACGACAGAAAGCTAACTATGGCTACACCTTC. Translating gives CASSQVRQKANYGYTF.